A selection of T cell receptor beta chains follows, all from one sample in a study of blood T cell repertoires in COVID-19. Sequencing used immunoSEQ multiplex PCR; TCRdb keeps in-frame clones, though not all of them. The table lists some 51,000 clones, more than 85% of them singletons. Sequenced input: peripheral blood. These receptors originate from a middle-aged man with acute or convalescent COVID-19. CDR3s include the opening cysteine and the closing phenylalanine or tryptophan. Each record gives: D gene, clone size, V gene, J gene, CDR3 DNA, CDR3 protein. D genes are given only for firm matches. The listing skips clone size in some rows; elsewhere it reads once, few, many or a size class.

d_gene: TRBD2
abundance: once
v_gene: TRBV11-2
j_gene: TRBJ2-1
CDR3nt: TGTGCCAGCAGCTTAGGTCCGGGACTACCCAATGAGCAGTTCTTC
CDR3aa: CASSLGPGLPNEQFF

d_gene: -
abundance: -
v_gene: TRBV7-2
j_gene: TRBJ1-1
CDR3nt: TGTGCCAGCAGCACGGACAGCGTTGAAGCTTTCTTT
CDR3aa: CASSTDSVEAFF

d_gene: -
abundance: -
v_gene: TRBV28
j_gene: TRBJ1-6
CDR3nt: TGTGCCAGCAGTTTAAACTTGGAGAATTCACCCCTCCACTTT
CDR3aa: CASSLNLENSPLHF

d_gene: -
abundance: -
v_gene: TRBV30
j_gene: TRBJ1-1
CDR3nt: TGTGCCTGGATAAACAGGTCACCAGAAGCTTTCTTT
CDR3aa: CAWINRSPEAFF

d_gene: -
abundance: -
v_gene: TRBV5-1
j_gene: TRBJ1-2
CDR3nt: TGCGCCAGCAGCTTGGAGGCCAGGGACTATGGCTACACCTTC
CDR3aa: CASSLEARDYGYTF

d_gene: -
abundance: -
v_gene: TRBV7-9
j_gene: TRBJ1-5
CDR3nt: TGTGCCAGCAGCTTAGCGCCGGGGAATCAGCCCCAGCATTTT
CDR3aa: CASSLAPGNQPQHF

d_gene: -
abundance: -
v_gene: TRBV19
j_gene: TRBJ2-5
CDR3nt: TGTGCCAGTAGTTTCGGCAGGGGAGAGACCCAGTACTTC
CDR3aa: CASSFGRGETQYF

d_gene: -
abundance: -
v_gene: TRBV19
j_gene: TRBJ2-3
CDR3nt: TGTGCCAGCTCCCAGGGTCTCTTCACAGATACGCAGTATTTT
CDR3aa: CASSQGLFTDTQYF

d_gene: -
abundance: once
v_gene: TRBV11-2
j_gene: TRBJ2-7
CDR3nt: TGTGCCAGCAGCTTAACCTCAGGGAACTACGAGCAGTACTTC
CDR3aa: CASSLTSGNYEQYF

d_gene: TRBD1
abundance: -
v_gene: TRBV24-1
j_gene: TRBJ1-5
CDR3nt: TGTGCCACCGGTGACAGGGGCTGGCAGCCCCAGCATTTT
CDR3aa: CATGDRGWQPQHF

d_gene: -
abundance: -
v_gene: TRBV18
j_gene: TRBJ1-1
CDR3nt: TGTGCCAGCTCACCACGTAGGGAGTTGGGTGTCGAAGCTTTCTTT
CDR3aa: CASSPRRELGVEAFF

d_gene: TRBD1
abundance: -
v_gene: TRBV18
j_gene: TRBJ2-6
CDR3nt: TGTGCCAGCTCACGAGGGGGTTCTAATCGGGGACAGATGACTTTC
CDR3aa: CASSRGGSNRGQMTF

d_gene: TRBD1
abundance: -
v_gene: TRBV12-5
j_gene: TRBJ1-5
CDR3nt: TGTGCTAGTGGTCCGGGAGACAGGGGCACTCAGCCCCAGCATTTT
CDR3aa: CASGPGDRGTQPQHF

d_gene: -
abundance: -
v_gene: TRBV2
j_gene: TRBJ2-3
CDR3nt: TGTGCCAACTCGCTAACAGGGTTGAGGGATACGCAGTATTTT
CDR3aa: CANSLTGLRDTQYF

d_gene: TRBD2
abundance: -
v_gene: TRBV14
j_gene: TRBJ2-1
CDR3nt: TGTGCCAGCAGCAATAGCGGGGGGTACAATGAGCAGTTCTTC
CDR3aa: CASSNSGGYNEQFF

d_gene: -
abundance: -
v_gene: TRBV18
j_gene: TRBJ2-7
CDR3nt: TGTGCCAGCTCACCTCGGACCGACTACTACGAGCAGTACTTC
CDR3aa: CASSPRTDYYEQYF

d_gene: -
abundance: -
v_gene: TRBV19
j_gene: TRBJ1-1
CDR3nt: TGTGCCAGTAGACAGGAGGGGCGGGGGAACACTGAAGCTTTCTTT
CDR3aa: CASRQEGRGNTEAFF

d_gene: -
abundance: -
v_gene: TRBV27
j_gene: TRBJ2-7
CDR3nt: TGTGCCAGCCGTATCCGACAGGCACTATCCTACGAGCAGTACTTC
CDR3aa: CASRIRQALSYEQYF

d_gene: -
abundance: -
v_gene: TRBV24-1
j_gene: TRBJ2-3
CDR3nt: TGTGCCACCAGTGACCCGACAGGAGCAGATACGCAGTATTTT
CDR3aa: CATSDPTGADTQYF

d_gene: -
abundance: -
v_gene: TRBV3-1/TRBV3-2
j_gene: TRBJ2-3
CDR3nt: TGTGCCAGCAGCCAAGGGGCGCTAACTGGAGATACGCAGTATTTT
CDR3aa: CASSQGALTGDTQYF

d_gene: TRBD1
abundance: -
v_gene: TRBV5-8
j_gene: TRBJ1-6
CDR3nt: TGTGCCAGCAGCTTCTGGGGACAGGGTAATTCACCCCTCCACTTT
CDR3aa: CASSFWGQGNSPLHF

d_gene: TRBD1
abundance: -
v_gene: TRBV30
j_gene: TRBJ2-7
CDR3nt: TGTGCCTGGAGCGGGACAGGGGGGTACGAGCAGTACTTC
CDR3aa: CAWSGTGGYEQYF

d_gene: -
abundance: -
v_gene: TRBV6-5
j_gene: TRBJ2-7
CDR3nt: TGTGCCAGCAGTTACCGGGGACAAGCCTACGAGCAGTACTTC
CDR3aa: CASSYRGQAYEQYF

d_gene: -
abundance: few
v_gene: TRBV12-3/TRBV12-4
j_gene: TRBJ1-2
CDR3nt: TGTGCCAGCAGCCCCGACAGCACTTATGGCTACACCTTC
CDR3aa: CASSPDSTYGYTF

d_gene: TRBD2
abundance: -
v_gene: TRBV19
j_gene: TRBJ2-3
CDR3nt: TGTGCCAGTAGTAGAAGGGGACTAACTATTACTAGCACAGATACGCAGTATTTT
CDR3aa: CASSRRGLTITSTDTQYF

d_gene: -
abundance: once
v_gene: TRBV11-2
j_gene: TRBJ2-2
CDR3nt: TGTGCCAGCAGCCGGTACAGGATCACCGGGGAGCTGTTTTTT
CDR3aa: CASSRYRITGELFF

d_gene: -
abundance: -
v_gene: TRBV3-1/TRBV3-2
j_gene: TRBJ1-1
CDR3nt: TGTGCCAGCAGCCACCGACCGGACAGCGAAGCTTTCTTT
CDR3aa: CASSHRPDSEAFF

d_gene: -
abundance: -
v_gene: TRBV18
j_gene: TRBJ2-1
CDR3nt: TGTGCCAGCTCACCACAGGGGTTTTCGGGTGGAAATGAGCAGTTCTTC
CDR3aa: CASSPQGFSGGNEQFF

d_gene: -
abundance: once
v_gene: TRBV28
j_gene: TRBJ1-2
CDR3nt: TGTGCCAGCGGCCCTTTTTCTAACTATGGCTACACCTTC
CDR3aa: CASGPFSNYGYTF

d_gene: -
abundance: -
v_gene: TRBV2
j_gene: TRBJ2-4
CDR3nt: TGTGCCAGCAGTGAGCGGACACAAAACATTCAGTACTTC
CDR3aa: CASSERTQNIQYF

d_gene: -
abundance: -
v_gene: TRBV5-6
j_gene: TRBJ1-2
CDR3nt: TGTGCCAGCAGCCTCGCCGGGACAAGATTCGGCTACACCTTC
CDR3aa: CASSLAGTRFGYTF

d_gene: -
abundance: once
v_gene: TRBV5-1
j_gene: TRBJ1-1
CDR3nt: TGCGCCAGCAGCTTGGAGGGGACACTACTCATGAACACTGAAGCTTTCTTT
CDR3aa: CASSLEGTLLMNTEAFF

d_gene: -
abundance: -
v_gene: TRBV6-5
j_gene: TRBJ1-1
CDR3nt: TGTGCCAGCACTGGGTACCTTAGGGGTGAAGCTTTCTTT
CDR3aa: CASTGYLRGEAFF

d_gene: -
abundance: -
v_gene: TRBV3-1/TRBV3-2
j_gene: TRBJ1-1
CDR3nt: TGTGCCAGCAGACGGTCTCTTCTAGGGGATTCGTCCACTGAAGCTTTCTTT
CDR3aa: CASRRSLLGDSSTEAFF

d_gene: -
abundance: -
v_gene: TRBV7-8
j_gene: TRBJ1-5
CDR3nt: TGTGCCAGCAGCTTATCTTCCCCAACCGCGGGGCAGCCCCAGCATTTT
CDR3aa: CASSLSSPTAGQPQHF

d_gene: -
abundance: -
v_gene: TRBV7-9
j_gene: TRBJ2-7
CDR3nt: TGTGCCAGCAGCTTAGGCCAGGGATCCCACGAGCAGTACTTC
CDR3aa: CASSLGQGSHEQYF

d_gene: TRBD1
abundance: once
v_gene: TRBV19
j_gene: TRBJ2-3
CDR3nt: TGTGCCACTGGGACAGGGCAAACAGATACGCAGTATTTT
CDR3aa: CATGTGQTDTQYF

d_gene: -
abundance: -
v_gene: TRBV18
j_gene: TRBJ1-5
CDR3nt: TGTGCCAGCTCACCGTCTAGGAGCAATCAGCCCCAGCATTTT
CDR3aa: CASSPSRSNQPQHF

d_gene: -
abundance: -
v_gene: TRBV18
j_gene: TRBJ2-7
CDR3nt: TGTGCCAGCTCACCGGGCGCGCAGGGCTCCTACGAGCAGTACTTC
CDR3aa: CASSPGAQGSYEQYF

d_gene: -
abundance: -
v_gene: TRBV5-8
j_gene: TRBJ1-5
CDR3nt: TGTGCCAGCAGCTTGGGAGGGTATAGCAATCAGCCCCAGCATTTT
CDR3aa: CASSLGGYSNQPQHF

d_gene: -
abundance: -
v_gene: TRBV18
j_gene: TRBJ2-5
CDR3nt: TGTGCCAGCTCACCAAATGTGGCAGGGGAGACCCAGTACTTC
CDR3aa: CASSPNVAGETQYF

d_gene: -
abundance: -
v_gene: TRBV7-9
j_gene: TRBJ2-5
CDR3nt: TGTGCCAGCAGCTTACAAGAGTACCAAGAGACCCAGTACTTC
CDR3aa: CASSLQEYQETQYF

d_gene: -
abundance: -
v_gene: TRBV6-6
j_gene: TRBJ2-7
CDR3nt: TGTGCCAGCAGGCTTGAGTCCTACGAGCAGTACTTC
CDR3aa: CASRLESYEQYF

d_gene: -
abundance: -
v_gene: TRBV6-5
j_gene: TRBJ2-7
CDR3nt: TGTGCCAGCAGCTTTAACAGGGTGGTGTACTTC
CDR3aa: CASSFNRVVYF

d_gene: TRBD1
abundance: -
v_gene: TRBV6-1
j_gene: TRBJ2-7
CDR3nt: TGTGCCAGCAGTGAAGCGAGGGTTCCGGGACAGGCCTTTTACGAGCAGTACTTC
CDR3aa: CASSEARVPGQAFYEQYF